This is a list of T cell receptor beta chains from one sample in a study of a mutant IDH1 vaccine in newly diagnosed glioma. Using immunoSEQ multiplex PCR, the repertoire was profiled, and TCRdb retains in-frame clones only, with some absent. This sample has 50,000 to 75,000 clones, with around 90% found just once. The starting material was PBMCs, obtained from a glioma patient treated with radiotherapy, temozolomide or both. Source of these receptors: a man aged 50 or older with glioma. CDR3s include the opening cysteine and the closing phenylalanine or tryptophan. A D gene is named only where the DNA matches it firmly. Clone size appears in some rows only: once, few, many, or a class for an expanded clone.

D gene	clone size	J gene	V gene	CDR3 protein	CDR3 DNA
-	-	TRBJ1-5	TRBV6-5	CASSGGPDQPQHF	TGTGCCAGCAGCGGGGGGCCCGATCAGCCCCAGCATTTT
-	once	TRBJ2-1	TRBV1	CTSSQVRDSRGNEQFF	TGCACCAGCAGCCAGGTCCGGGACTCGAGAGGGAATGAGCAGTTCTTC
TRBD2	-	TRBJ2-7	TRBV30	CAWGLGRYEQYF	TGTGCCTGGGGACTAGGTAGATACGAGCAGTACTTC
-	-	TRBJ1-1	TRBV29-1	CSVETGAGGTEAFF	TGCAGCGTTGAAACTGGGGCCGGGGGCACTGAAGCTTTCTTT
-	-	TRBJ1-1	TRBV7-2	CASSLGQGNTEAFF	TGTGCCAGCAGCTTAGGTCAGGGGAACACTGAAGCTTTCTTT
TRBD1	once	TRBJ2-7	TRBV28	CASSLLWSDRAHEQYF	TGTGCCAGCAGTTTACTCTGGAGTGACAGGGCTCACGAGCAGTACTTC
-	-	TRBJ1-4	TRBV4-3	CASSRRGSVNEKLFF	TGCGCCAGCAGCCGAAGGGGGTCTGTTAATGAAAAACTGTTTTTT
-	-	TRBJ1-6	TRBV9	CASQGSPNSPLHF	TGTGCCAGCCAGGGTTCTCCTAATTCACCCCTCCACTTT
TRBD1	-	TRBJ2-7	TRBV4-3	CASSQGGDRDSYEQYF	TGCGCCAGCAGCCAAGGGGGGGACAGGGATTCCTACGAGCAGTACTTC
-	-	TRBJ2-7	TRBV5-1	CASSLDRGEQYF	TGCGCCAGCAGCTTGGACCGGGGCGAGCAGTACTTC